Reported below is one T cell receptor (beta chain). With 5 bases removed from V and 0 bases from J, the gap between germline ends came to 13 bases. The CDR3 has 16 amino acids. Per germline, CDR1 LNHDA and CDR2 SQIVND (reference sequence). This entry comes from a study of blood T cell repertoires in COVID-19. On the study more broadly: The samples span acute and convalescent COVID-19 from the United States, Italy and Spain.

Repertoires were generated with immunoSEQ multiplex PCR, while TCRdb's copy carries only in-frame clones and drops some. The sample lists about 140,000 clones, about 79% occurring once. This sequence originates from a woman over 75 with active or convalescent COVID-19. The chain links TRBV19 to TRBJ1-4, with D possibly being TRBD1 (6 bases). Source material: peripheral blood. CDR3 loop: CASSGQGGTTNEKLFF. The CDR3 nucleotides are TGTGCCAGTAGTGGTCAAGGGGGAACAACTAATGAAAAACTGTTTTTT.